This passage covers 28 T cell receptor beta chains from one sample sequenced in a study of T cells and copy number aberrations in small-cell lung cancer. TCRdb's table, derived via immunoSEQ multiplex PCR, lists solely in-frame clones and lacks some. The repertoire holds thousands of clones, with around 76% as singletons. Sequencing was performed on tumor tissue. The receptors originated from a man aged 50 to 59 with small cell lung cancer.

The chain couples TRBV7-9 to TRBJ2-7, with 7 bases aligning to TRBD2. Unmatched junction bases numbered 18, after V lost 4 bases and J lost 6 bases. Germline V CDR1 and CDR2: SEHNR, FQNEAQ (reference sequence). There are 17 residues in the CDR3. The CDR3 coding sequence is TGTGCCAGCAGCTCGGCACCGATCGGGACTAAGCTTCGCGAGCAGTACTTC. It is translated as CASSSAPIGTKLREQYF.

This chain connects TRBV20-1 to TRBJ1-2; no definite D call. V lost 6 bases and J 7 bases, leaving 12 bases between the germline ends. CDR1 is DFQATT, CDR2 SNEGSKA, per germline (reference sequence). The CDR3 consists of 11 residues. This CDR3 is CSAVIDSGYTF. The DNA of the CDR3 is TGCAGTGCCGTCATAGATTCTGGCTACACCTTC.

The V call is TRBV19, the J call TRBJ2-1; D possibly corresponds to TRBD1 (6 bases). The germline V gene has CDR1 LNHDA and CDR2 SQIVND (reference sequence). The CDR3 consists of 13 residues. V lost 4 bases, J lost 6 bases, and 10 bases lay in between. CDR3 nucleotides: TGTGCCAGTAGTACGGACAGTGGCAATGAGCAGTTCTTC. It yields the protein CASSTDSGNEQFF.

The chain employs TRBV2 and TRBJ1-4, with TRBD1 matching 7 bases. Germline-derived CDR1 and CDR2 are SNHLY and FYNNEI. V lost 7 bases, J lost 8 bases, and 7 bases stayed unmatched. The CDR3 length is 13 residues. CDR3: CASNTGAGEKLFF. CDR3 sequence (DNA): TGTGCCAGCAATACAGGGGCGGGCGAAAAACTGTTTTTT.

The chain employs TRBV7-9 and TRBJ1-1; no firm D call. CDR1 is SEHNR, CDR2 FQNEAQ, per germline (reference sequence). Between the trimmed V and J ends, which lost 0 bases and 4 bases, there was a span of 9 bases. The CDR3 is made up of 14 amino acids. This CDR3 reads CASSLARGSTEAFF. DNA for the CDR3: TGTGCCAGCAGCTTAGCGAGAGGGAGCACTGAAGCTTTCTTT.

This clone is labeled as medium-sized. The chain has TRBV9 and TRBJ2-1; the D gene is possibly TRBD1 (7 bases). Germline CDR1 and CDR2: SGDLS and YYNGEE. V was clipped by 4 bases and J by 7 bases, with 21 bases between them. The CDR3 runs 16 residues. CDR3 nucleotide sequence: TGTGCCAGCAGCCTATCAGGGGGGAGTAATCTGAATGAGCAGTTCTTC. This gives the protein CASSLSGGSNLNEQFF.

The chain recombines TRBV7-9 with TRBJ2-3; TRBD1 is a possible D gene (6 bases). The CDR3 is made up of 14 amino acids. CDR1 is SEHNR, CDR2 FQNEAQ, per germline (reference sequence). Trimming left V 6 bases short and J 2 bases short, with 12 bases between. The CDR3 bases are TGTGCCAGCAGGTACAGGGAACTCACAGATACGCAGTATTTT. It encodes CASRYRELTDTQYF. Filled out from reference TRBV7-9 and TRBJ2-3, the complete variable domain reads DTGVSQNPRHKITKRGQNVTFRCDPISEHNRLYWYRQTLGQGPEFLTYFQNEAQLEKSRLLSDRFSAERPKGSFSTLEIQRTEQGDSAMYLCASRYRELTDTQYFGPGTRLTVL.

The V and J genes are TRBV10-3 and TRBJ2-2; 14 bases fit TRBD2. This CDR3 comprises 17 residues. V shed 2 bases and J 6 bases; nucleotides not matched to a gene: 5. Germline CDR1 and CDR2: ENHRY and SYGVKD. The CDR3 spells CAISENGLAGGAGELFF. The CDR3 bases are TGTGCCATCAGTGAGAATGGACTAGCGGGAGGAGCCGGGGAGCTGTTTTTT.

CDR3 residues: CASSLTSGKGNEQFF. Here the CDR3 DNA reads TGTGCCAGCAGCCTGACTAGCGGGAAAGGCAATGAGCAGTTCTTC. The chain employs TRBV6-1 and TRBJ2-1; TRBD2 matches at 11 bases. With 6 bases clipped from V and 6 bases from J, the junction kept 7 bases outside the gene matches. Germline values: CDR1 MNHNS, CDR2 SASEGT. The CDR3 spans 15 residues.

CDR3: CASSVGGAGANVLTF. The CDR3 DNA sequence: TGTGCCAGCAGCGTAGGTGGCGCTGGGGCCAACGTCCTGACTTTC. The chain couples TRBV9 to TRBJ2-6; no definite D call. The germline V gene has CDR1 SGDLS and CDR2 YYNGEE. V was trimmed by 0 bases and J by 2 bases, leaving 6 bases between them. CDR3 length: 15 amino acids.

The chain is built from TRBV28 and TRBJ2-7; 7 bases line up with TRBD2. The ends lost 1 base at V and 1 base at J; junction bases unmatched: 4. Per the germline V gene, CDR1 is MDHEN and CDR2 is SYDVKM. The CDR3 runs 15 residues. CDR3 bases: TGTGCCAGCAGTTTATCTAGCGGTCTTTCCTACGAGCAGTACTTC. It is translated as CASSLSSGLSYEQYF.

This chain's CDR3 is CAISPSQANQPQHF. The DNA of the CDR3 is TGTGCCATCAGTCCCAGCCAAGCCAATCAGCCCCAGCATTTT. The chain joins TRBV10-3 to TRBJ1-5; D is ambiguous. Germline CDR1 is ENHRY and CDR2 is SYGVKD. Trimming took 5 bases from V and 3 from J, leaving 11 bases between them. The CDR3 covers 14 residues.

This rearrangement joins TRBV28 to TRBJ1-5; TRBD1 matches at 7 bases. The J segment lost 3 bases and the V segment lost 5 bases, leaving 4 bases of the junction unmatched. Germline lookup yields CDR1 MDHEN and CDR2 SYDVKM. This CDR3 has 14 residues. CDR3 nucleotides: TGTGCCAGCAGTGTAGGGACAGTCAATCAGCCCCAGCATTTT. Its translation: CASSVGTVNQPQHF.

The rearrangement uses TRBV5-1 and TRBJ1-1; a possible D gene is TRBD1 (6 bases). The V and J ends lost 4 bases and 3 bases respectively, with 19 bases between them. Germline lookup yields CDR1 SGHRS and CDR2 YFSETQ. The CDR3 covers 16 residues. CDR3 sequence (DNA): TGCGCCAGCAGCCCCCAGGGAGGGGGGATTGACACTGAAGCTTTCTTT. Its translation is CASSPQGGGIDTEAFF.

This chain joins TRBV28 and TRBJ2-3, with 8 nucleotides matching TRBD2. There are 14 residues in the CDR3. Germline-derived CDR1 and CDR2 are MDHEN and SYDVKM. Trimming took 5 bases from V and 4 from J; bases not matched to a gene: 5. This CDR3 is CASSPPGLADTQYF. In nucleotides, the CDR3 is TGTGCCAGCAGTCCCCCGGGACTAGCAGATACGCAGTATTTT.

By proportion, this clone is large. The chain couples TRBV29-1 to TRBJ2-7; 7 positions agree with TRBD1. J was trimmed by 3 bases and V by 5 bases; bases with no gene match: 10. The CDR3 has 14 residues. Per germline, CDR1 SQVTM and CDR2 ANQGSEA. This CDR3 is CSVQVWTGYYEQYF. CDR3 DNA: TGCAGCGTTCAGGTATGGACAGGATACTACGAGCAGTACTTC.

The rearrangement links TRBV11-1 to TRBJ2-1; 8 nucleotides match TRBD2. Germline V gives CDR1 SGHAT, CDR2 FQDESV (reference sequence). The CDR3 runs to 14 residues. Unmatched junction bases numbered 8, after V lost 4 bases and J lost 9 bases. CDR3 protein: CASSSQRERSEQFF. For the CDR3, the DNA is TGTGCCAGCAGCTCGCAGCGGGAGAGGTCTGAGCAGTTCTTC.

This clone appeared a single time. The chain recombines TRBV18 with TRBJ2-6; TRBD1 is a possible D gene (6 bases). V was clipped by 3 bases and J by 4 bases, with 10 bases between them. Germline CDR1 and CDR2: KGHSH and LQKENI. This CDR3 comprises 15 residues. The CDR3 DNA reads TGTGCCAGCTCACCGGGGACACGGGGGGCCAACGTCCTGACTTTC. It codes for CASSPGTRGANVLTF.

The rearrangement uses TRBV7-9 and TRBJ2-4; 9 nucleotides line up with TRBD1. Germline lookup yields CDR1 SEHNR and CDR2 FQNEAQ (reference sequence). Trimming removed 5 bases from V and 5 bases from J; junction bases left unmatched: 13. The CDR3 is 17 residues long. CDR3 DNA: TGTGCCAGCAGCCCAAAAGGGACAGGGTGGGGGGAAAACATTCAGTACTTC. Its protein product is CASSPKGTGWGENIQYF. Looking up the rest from reference TRBV7-9 and TRBJ2-4 gives the full variable domain: DTGVSQNPRHKITKRGQNVTFRCDPISEHNRLYWYRQTLGQGPEFLTYFQNEAQLEKSRLLSDRFSAERPKGSFSTLEIQRTEQGDSAMYLCASSPKGTGWGENIQYFGAGTRLSVL.

The chain employs TRBV5-1 and TRBJ2-3, with D hard to call. The V gene's germline CDR1 is SGHRS and CDR2 YFSETQ. V was cut by 2 bases and J by 1 base, with 11 bases left in between. CDR3 length equals 15 residues. CDR3: CASSFQTLRTDTQYF. The CDR3, as DNA: TGCGCCAGCAGCTTCCAGACCCTGCGCACAGATACGCAGTATTTT.

The chain employs TRBV10-2 and TRBJ1-1; D gene ambiguous. The CDR3 spans 13 residues. Germline lookup yields CDR1 WSHSY and CDR2 SAAADI. The germline V and J ends were trimmed by 8 bases and 8 bases, with 18 bases remaining between them. The DNA of the CDR3 is TGCGCCAGCGCCCAGGCAGACACCCTGGAAGCTTTCTTT. Translation: CASAQADTLEAFF.

The chain employs TRBV28 and TRBJ2-3; perhaps TRBD2 as D (5 bases). Germline CDR1 reads MDHEN; CDR2 reads SYDVKM. With 5 bases removed from V and 6 bases from J, the gap between germline ends came to 9 bases. This CDR3 has 12 residues. CDR3 region: CASSTGIDTQYF. The CDR3 DNA sequence: TGTGCCAGCAGTACCGGGATCGATACGCAGTATTTT.

The genes are TRBV30 and TRBJ2-1; no firm D call. Between the trimmed V and J ends, which lost 2 bases and 7 bases, there was a span of 9 bases. The CDR3 loop spans 12 amino acids. CDR1 is GTSNPN, CDR2 SVGIG, per germline (reference sequence). CDR3 protein: CAWSFGLNEQFF. As DNA, the CDR3 is TGTGCCTGGAGTTTTGGGTTGAATGAGCAGTTCTTC. The entire variable domain, with the rest obtained from reference TRBV30 and TRBJ2-1, is as follows: SQTIHQWPATLVQPVGSPLSLECTVEGTSNPNLYWYRQAAGRGLQLLFYSVGIGQISSEVPQNLSASRPQDRQFILSSKKLLLSDSGFYLCAWSFGLNEQFFGPGTRLTVL.

This rearrangement joins TRBV28 to TRBJ2-4; 8 positions agree with TRBD1. The V gene's germline CDR1 is MDHEN and CDR2 SYDVKM. V was pared by 0 bases and J by 5 bases, with 6 bases of the junction left unmatched. This CDR3 spans 16 amino acids. CDR3 coding DNA: TGTGCCAGCAGTTTATGGGCAGGGGGCAGGGAAAACATTCAGTACTTC. Its translation is CASSLWAGGRENIQYF. The variable domain in full, completed from reference TRBV28 and TRBJ2-4, reads DVKVTQSSRYLVKRTGEKVFLECVQDMDHENMFWYRQDPGLGLRLIYFSYDVKMKEKGDIPEGYSVSREKKERFSLILESASTNQTSMYLCASSLWAGGRENIQYFGAGTRLSVL.

The CDR3 loop is CASSILSSGSSNTGELFF. DNA of the CDR3: TGTGCCAGTAGTATCCTATCTAGCGGGAGTAGTAACACCGGGGAGCTGTTTTTT. The J gene is TRBJ2-2, the V gene TRBV19, with 10 bases identical to TRBD2. The ends lost 3 bases at V and 2 bases at J; junction bases unmatched: 9. The V gene's germline CDR1 is LNHDA and CDR2 SQIVND (reference sequence). The CDR3 consists of 18 residues. The complete variable domain, with remaining parts taken from reference TRBV19 and TRBJ2-2, reads DGGITQSPKYLFRKEGQNVTLSCEQNLNHDAMYWYRQDPGQGLRLIYYSQIVNDFQKGDIAEGYSVSREKKESFPLTVTSAQKNPTAFYLCASSILSSGSSNTGELFFGEGSRLTVL.

The chain recombines TRBV2 with TRBJ1-2; no firm D call. CDR1 and CDR2 (germline): SNHLY, FYNNEI. This CDR3 comprises 13 residues. Trimming shortened V by 4 bases and J by 5 bases, and 11 bases separated the two germline ends. CDR3 in DNA: TGTGCCAGCAGTGGCAGGCGGCTATATGGCTACACCTTC. It is translated as CASSGRRLYGYTF.

This rearrangement joins TRBV5-6 to TRBJ1-2, with 7 bases that match TRBD1. Germline CDR1 is SGHDT and CDR2 is YYEEEE. This CDR3 comprises 14 residues. The V gene end was trimmed by 0 bases and the J gene end by 5 bases; junction bases not matched to a gene: 4. Here the CDR3 DNA reads TGTGCCAGCAGCTTGGTCAGGGGGGGGTATGGCTACACCTTC. Protein: CASSLVRGGYGYTF.

Of note for this clone: The germline gene is not matched at one end of the junction; a read error may be the cause. V is TRBV7-7 and J is TRBJ2-1; 11 bases agree with TRBD2. The CDR3 runs to 19 residues. CDR1 is SSHAT and CDR2 is FNYEAQ in the germline V gene (reference sequence). The CDR3 loop is CASSLSPIAGGGVVNEQFF. CDR3 coding DNA: TGTGCTAGCAGCTTAAGTCCCATAGCGGGAGGGGGGGTCGTGAATGAGCAGTTCTTC.